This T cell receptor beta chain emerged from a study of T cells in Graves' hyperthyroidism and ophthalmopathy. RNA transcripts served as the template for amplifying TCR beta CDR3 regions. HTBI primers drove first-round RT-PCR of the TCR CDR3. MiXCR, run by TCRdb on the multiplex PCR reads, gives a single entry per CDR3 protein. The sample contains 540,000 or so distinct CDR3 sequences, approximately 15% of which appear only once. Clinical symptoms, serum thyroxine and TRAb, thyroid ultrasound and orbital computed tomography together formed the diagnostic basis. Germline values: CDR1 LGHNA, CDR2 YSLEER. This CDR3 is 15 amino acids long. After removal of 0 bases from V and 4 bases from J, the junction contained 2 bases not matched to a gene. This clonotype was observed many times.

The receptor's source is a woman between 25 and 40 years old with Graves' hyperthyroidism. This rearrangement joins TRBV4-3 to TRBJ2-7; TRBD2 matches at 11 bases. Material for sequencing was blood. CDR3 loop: CASSQETSGAYEQYF. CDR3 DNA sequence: TGCGCCAGCAGCCAAGAGACTAGCGGGGCATACGAGCAGTACTTC.